These 18 T cell receptor beta chains originate from one sample sequenced in a study of CD8 T cells in ankylosing spondylitis. From the 5' RACE reads, TCRdb called clonotypes with MiXCR, one entry per CDR3 protein. The sample consists of about 240,000 distinct CDR3 sequences, more than 9% of them appearing once. The sequenced material came from blood, either unsorted or a sorted T cell fraction (not recorded which). These receptors were collected from a male donor with ankylosing spondylitis or in good health (not recorded which).

This clonotype was seen more than once but under ten times. The chain is built from TRBV7-9 and TRBJ2-2, with D unresolved. Germline loops: CDR1 SEHNR, CDR2 FQNEAQ (reference sequence). This CDR3 contains 14 residues. The CDR3 DNA follows: TGTGCTGGAACTGGGTTCACGAACACCGGGGAGCTGTTTTTT. Amino acids: CAGTGFTNTGELFF.

This clonotype appeared many times. The V gene is TRBV29-1, the J gene TRBJ2-3; TRBD2 aligns across 7 bases. The CDR3 extends over 13 amino acids. The junction had 3 bases not matched to a gene; V was cut back by 3 bases and J by 3 bases. Germline V gene lookup returns CDR1 SQVTM and CDR2 ANQGSEA. CDR3 DNA sequence: TGCAGCGTTGATTCGGGGGGAACAGATACGCAGTATTTT. Its protein product is CSVDSGGTDTQYF.

The rearrangement links TRBV10-3 to TRBJ2-1; TRBD2 agrees at 13 bases. V lost 10 bases to trimming and J lost 5 bases; unmatched junction nucleotides: 8. This CDR3 contains 15 residues. CDR1 and CDR2 from the germline V gene are ENHRY and SYGVKD. CDR3 protein: CATGDGTSGDNEQFF. The CDR3 nucleotides are TGTGCCACGGGAGACGGGACTAGCGGGGACAATGAGCAGTTCTTC.

Ten or more counts support this clonotype. This sequence joins TRBV5-1 and TRBJ2-3; TRBD2 agrees at 10 bases. The germline V gene has CDR1 SGHRS and CDR2 YFSETQ. Trimming at V came to 4 bases and at J to 6 bases, leaving 8 bases not matched to a gene. The CDR3 spans 15 residues. Here the CDR3 DNA reads TGCGCCAGCAGCACGCTAGCGGGGGAAGTGGATACGCAGTATTTT. Translated: CASSTLAGEVDTQYF. Together with reference TRBV5-1 and TRBJ2-3, the CDR3 gives the full variable domain: KAGVTQTPRYLIKTRGQQVTLSCSPISGHRSVSWYQQTPGQGLQFLFEYFSETQRNKGNFPGRFSGRQFSNSRSEMNVSTLELGDSALYLCASSTLAGEVDTQYFGPGTRLTVL.

This clonotype was counted at least ten times. The chain carries TRBV30 and TRBJ1-1, with D uncertain. Germline-derived CDR1 and CDR2 are GTSNPN and SVGIG (reference sequence). V was pared by 3 bases and J by 4 bases, with 12 bases between. This CDR3 is 13 amino acids long. The CDR3 region has the DNA TGTGCCTGGAGGGCCCCGGGAGGCACTGAAGCTTTCTTT. Residues: CAWRAPGGTEAFF. The full variable domain, its missing parts supplied by reference TRBV30 and TRBJ1-1, is SQTIHQWPATLVQPVGSPLSLECTVEGTSNPNLYWYRQAAGRGLQLLFYSVGIGQISSEVPQNLSASRPQDRQFILSSKKLLLSDSGFYLCAWRAPGGTEAFFGQGTRLTVV.

The chain joins TRBV20-1 to TRBJ2-1; 7 bases agree with TRBD2. This CDR3 has 15 amino acids. V gave up 6 bases and J gave up 9 bases; unmatched junction bases: 17. Germline V gene data show CDR1 as DFQATT and CDR2 as SNEGSKA (reference sequence). The CDR3 sequence: CSANPGGRGWGEQFF. CDR3 nucleotides: TGCAGTGCCAATCCGGGAGGTCGGGGTTGGGGTGAGCAGTTCTTC.

This clonotype was counted ten times or more. This chain connects TRBV10-3 to TRBJ1-1; D is unclear. The CDR3 extends over 14 amino acids. CDR1 ENHRY and CDR2 SYGVKD come from the germline V gene. Trimming pared 7 bases from V and 6 bases from J, leaving 18 bases between. DNA for the CDR3: TGTGCCATCACTCATTCCCGTGGTGGAGCTGAAGCTTTCTTT. Its translation is CAITHSRGGAEAFF.

This clonotype was counted ten times or more. The chain employs TRBV12-3 or TRBV12-4 and TRBJ2-5, with D tentatively TRBD1 (5 bases). V shed 6 bases and J shed 3 bases, with 17 bases lying between them. This CDR3 has 15 amino acids. Here the CDR3 reads CASSRLRAPKETQYF. For the CDR3, the DNA is TGTGCCAGCAGCCGACTCAGGGCTCCCAAAGAGACCCAGTACTTC.

This clonotype was detected ten times or more. The V call is TRBV4-1, the J call TRBJ2-3; TRBD2 agrees at 11 bases. V gave up 1 base and J gave up 9 bases; unmatched junction bases: 9. The CDR3 is 16 amino acids. Germline loops: CDR1 MGHRA, CDR2 YSYEKL. In nucleotides, the CDR3 is TGCGCCAGCAGCCAAGGGGATAGCGGGGGGGCCGACACGCAGTATTTT. Encoded protein: CASSQGDSGGADTQYF.

This clonotype was counted ten times or more. CDR3 residues: CASSFDPVGDTQYF. The CDR3 DNA follows: TGTGCCAGCAGTTTTGACCCGGTGGGAGATACGCAGTATTTT. The V gene is TRBV12-3 or TRBV12-4, the J gene TRBJ2-3; D unclear. CDR3 length: 14 amino acids. The V end lost 3 bases, the J end lost 5 bases, and 12 bases lay between the germline ends.

The chain recombines TRBV4-2 with TRBJ2-7, with TRBD1 matching over 7 bases. Germline loops: CDR1 LGHNA, CDR2 YNFKEQ. The CDR3 totals 17 residues. V lost 0 bases and J lost 7; bases outside the gene matches: 15. The CDR3 nucleotides read TGTGCCAGCAGCCAAGAGGGTGAGGGGGCTCCCACTCGGGAGCAGTACTTC. This gives the protein CASSQEGEGAPTREQYF.

CDR3 nucleotide sequence: TGTGCCAGCAGTCCTTCCCAGGGGATGACGAGATACTTC. It encodes CASSPSQGMTRYF. The chain links TRBV6-1 to TRBJ2-7, with D perhaps matching TRBD1 (6 bases). V was pared by 5 bases and J by 13 bases, with 21 bases between. The length of the CDR3 is 13 residues. CDR1 is MNHNS and CDR2 is SASEGT in the germline V gene.

This clonotype appeared many times. The rearrangement joins TRBV5-1 to TRBJ2-7, with TRBD1 matching over 12 bases. Germline CDR1 reads SGHRS; CDR2 reads YFSETQ. The CDR3 is 16 amino acids. V lost 3 bases and J lost 1; bases outside the gene matches: 5. CDR3 loop: CASSWGQGAKSYEQYF. The DNA of the CDR3 is TGCGCCAGCAGCTGGGGACAGGGGGCGAAGTCCTACGAGCAGTACTTC.

This sequence joins TRBV7-9 and TRBJ2-1, with 7 bases fitting TRBD1. Losses at the gene ends were 5 bases for V and 0 bases for J; bases not matched to a gene: 4. The germline gives CDR1 SEHNR, CDR2 FQNEAQ (reference sequence). This CDR3 is built from 15 residues. The CDR3 DNA follows: TGTGCCAGCAGCACGAAGGGGGCCTCCTACAATGAGCAGTTCTTC. It specifies CASSTKGASYNEQFF. Full variable domain (remainder filled in from reference TRBV7-9 and TRBJ2-1): DTGVSQNPRHKITKRGQNVTFRCDPISEHNRLYWYRQTLGQGPEFLTYFQNEAQLEKSRLLSDRFSAERPKGSFSTLEIQRTEQGDSAMYLCASSTKGASYNEQFFGPGTRLTVL.

Note on this clonotype: A single base separates this from a much larger clone, so it may be a read error. The chain couples TRBV20-1 to TRBJ2-7; perhaps TRBD1 as D (6 bases). The CDR3 is 15 residues long. Per germline, CDR1 DFQATT and CDR2 SNEGSKA (reference sequence). Written as DNA, the CDR3 is TGCTGTGCTAGAGATCCCGAGACAGGCTCCTACGAGCAGTACTTC. Its protein is CCARDPETGSYEQYF.

This clonotype came up many times. The V call is TRBV4-1, the J call TRBJ1-5; D gene unclear. CDR3 length: 15 amino acids. The germline V and J ends were trimmed by 1 base and 4 bases, with 11 bases remaining between them. In germline, CDR1 is MGHRA, CDR2 YSYEKL. The CDR3 here is CASSQAYGMNQPQHF. DNA for the CDR3: TGCGCCAGCAGCCAAGCTTACGGGATGAATCAGCCCCAGCATTTT.

V is TRBV11-2 and J is TRBJ1-2; D is unclear. The CDR3 loop spans 15 amino acids. Trimming took 0 bases from V and 4 from J, leaving 12 bases between them. CDR1 and CDR2 from the germline V gene are SGHAT and FQNNGV. The CDR3 coding sequence is TGTGCCAGCAGCTTAGAGAGGGTGTGGGGCTATGGCTACACCTTC. Encoded protein: CASSLERVWGYGYTF.

This clonotype was counted between two and nine times. The V and J genes are TRBV2 and TRBJ2-3; 8 nucleotides agree with TRBD2. CDR1 and CDR2 from the germline V gene are SNHLY and FYNNEI. CDR3 size: 16 residues. Trimming took 5 bases from V and 0 from J; bases not matched to a gene: 7. This CDR3 is CASSTQRERSTDTQYF. In DNA, the CDR3 is TGTGCCAGCAGTACTCAGCGGGAGAGGAGCACAGATACGCAGTATTTT.